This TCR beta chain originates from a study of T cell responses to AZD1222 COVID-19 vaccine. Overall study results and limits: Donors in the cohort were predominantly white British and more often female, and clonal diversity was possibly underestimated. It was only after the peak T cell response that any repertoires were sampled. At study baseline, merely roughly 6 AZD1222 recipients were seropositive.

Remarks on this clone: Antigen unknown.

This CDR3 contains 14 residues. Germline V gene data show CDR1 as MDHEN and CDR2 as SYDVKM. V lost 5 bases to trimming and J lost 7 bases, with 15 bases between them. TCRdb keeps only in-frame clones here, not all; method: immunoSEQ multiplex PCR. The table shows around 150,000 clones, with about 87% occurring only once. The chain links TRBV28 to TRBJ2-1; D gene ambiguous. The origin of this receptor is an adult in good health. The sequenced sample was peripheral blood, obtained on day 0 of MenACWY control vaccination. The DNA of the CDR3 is TGTGCCAGCAGTGGTCTCGGGCCTCGGAATGAGCAGTTCTTC. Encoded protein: CASSGLGPRNEQFF.